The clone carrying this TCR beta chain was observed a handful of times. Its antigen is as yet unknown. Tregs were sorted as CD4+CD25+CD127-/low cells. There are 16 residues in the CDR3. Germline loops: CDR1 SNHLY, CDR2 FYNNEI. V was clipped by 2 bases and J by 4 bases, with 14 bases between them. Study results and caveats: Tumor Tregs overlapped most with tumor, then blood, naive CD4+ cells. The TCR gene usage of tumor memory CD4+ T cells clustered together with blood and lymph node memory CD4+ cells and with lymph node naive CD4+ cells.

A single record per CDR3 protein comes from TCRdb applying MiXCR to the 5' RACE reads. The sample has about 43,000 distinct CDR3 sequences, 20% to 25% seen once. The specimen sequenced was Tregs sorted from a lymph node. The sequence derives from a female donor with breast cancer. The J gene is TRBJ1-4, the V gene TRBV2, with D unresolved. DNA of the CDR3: TGTGCCAGCAGTGAACGACGCATAGAAAATAATGAAAAACTGTTTTTT. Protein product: CASSERRIENNEKLFF. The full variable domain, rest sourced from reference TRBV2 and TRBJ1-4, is EPEVTQTPSHQVTQMGQEVILRCVPISNHLYFYWYRQILGQKVEFLVSFYNNEISEKSEIFDDQFSVERPDGSNFTLKIRSTKLEDSAMYFCASSERRIENNEKLFFGSGTQLSVL.